This TCR beta chain was captured by sequencing in a study of T cell repertoires in cytomegalovirus infection. The CDR3 loop spans 15 amino acids. Germline CDR1 and CDR2: MNHEY and SVGAGI. Trimming removed 4 bases from V and 2 bases from J, with 9 bases in between. Overall study findings and caveats: CMV-specific TCR beta clonotypes restricted by HLA-C were the ones dominating the ex vivo response. Identification of carriers of CMV plus the relevant HLA was performed using cumulative public TCR beta family frequency.

TCRdb ran MiXCR on the reads and lists one entry per CDR3 protein. Found here are about 46,000 distinct CDR3 sequences, 20% of them singletons; the top ten hold around a sixth. Many counts were recorded for this clonotype. Its antigen is unknown. The sequenced sample was PBMCs, sequenced either directly or after in vitro stimulation (not recorded which). V and J are TRBV6-5 and TRBJ2-6; possible D gene TRBD1, 6 bases. This clonotype was sampled from a human donor in good health (CMV status not recorded). Some clones in this sample may be carry-over from other donors' samples. The CDR3 coding sequence is TGTGCCAGCAGTTTACAGGGACCTGGGGCCAACGTCCTGACTTTC. As protein: CASSLQGPGANVLTF.